The 4 T cell receptor beta chains below all came from one sample that was sequenced in a study of cytomegalovirus exposure and HLA in healthy donors. 60 Vbeta and 13 Jbeta primers were used in PCR. Only in-frame clones appear in the TCRdb table, and some are missing; sequencing was by immunoSEQ multiplex PCR. The table includes 150,000 or so clones, more than 60% detected once. Sequences were obtained from PBMCs. Receptor source: a man between 40 and 49 years old in good health and CMV-seronegative.

The chain employs TRBV4-3 and TRBJ2-1, with TRBD2 matching 10 bases. The germline gives CDR1 LGHNA, CDR2 YSLEER. The trim removed 1 base at V and 7 bases at J, leaving 10 bases unmatched. The CDR3 sequence is 17 residues long. CDR3 region: CASSQAVAGGRRNEQFF. The CDR3 coding sequence is TGCGCCAGCAGCCAAGCGGTAGCGGGGGGCCGTCGGAATGAGCAGTTCTTC.

The table lists this clone with a few counts. V usage is TRBV6-5 and J usage is TRBJ1-6; 9 nucleotides agree with TRBD1. The CDR3 runs to 15 residues. J lost 7 bases, V lost 6 bases, and 7 bases had no gene match. Germline CDR1 is MNHEY and CDR2 is SVGAGI. The CDR3 region has the DNA TGTGCCAGCAGAACCGGGACAGGGAACAATTCACCCCTCCACTTT. It specifies CASRTGTGNNSPLHF.

V gene TRBV7-2 combines with J gene TRBJ1-6, with 9 bases aligning to TRBD1. V gave up 7 bases and J gave up 9 bases; unmatched junction bases: 10. CDR1 and CDR2 from the germline V gene are SGHTA and FQGNSA. The CDR3 covers 15 residues. CDR3: CASNILGTGSSPLHF. The CDR3 DNA reads as TGTGCCAGCAACATCTTGGGGACAGGGAGTTCACCCCTCCACTTT.

V is TRBV27 and J is TRBJ2-5; a weak D match, TRBD2 (6 bases). The DNA end favors TRBJ2-7, so the J call may be wrong. CDR3 length equals 14 residues. From germline, CDR1 is MNHEY and CDR2 SMNVEV (reference sequence). The CDR3 DNA reads as TGTGCCAGCAGTGCCCGGGAGACCTCCTACGAGCAGTACTTC. Translated: CASSARETSYEQYF.